This T cell receptor (beta chain) was profiled in a study of siplizumab effects on memory and regulatory T cells. Concerning this clone: Its antigen remains unknown.

CDR3 length: 14 residues. Germline loops: CDR1 KGHSH, CDR2 LQKENI. V shed 4 bases, J shed 6 bases, and the junction held 5 bases outside the gene matches. Notes on the study in general: Siplizumab significantly brought down the alloreactive sequences that trace back to unstimulated CD4+ memory cells. Roughly 75-97% of dividing CD4+ or CD8+ clones were without an attributable naive or memory phenotype. A major contribution to the alloresponse seemed to be made by naive T cells, which seemed more diverse than memory cells.

Sequencing was performed with immunoSEQ multiplex PCR; in TCRdb, only in-frame clones are kept and a portion is missing. The data show some 100,000 clones, with 92% seen just once and around 0.68% held by the top ten. The source of this sequence is a human donor in good health. The chain employs TRBV18 and TRBJ1-4, with 7 nucleotides matching TRBD1. Sequenced material: Tregs sorted from blood. CDR3 amino acids: CASSQAGTDEKLFF. The CDR3 DNA reads TGTGCCAGCTCACAAGCGGGGACAGATGAAAAACTGTTTTTT.